This is a list of T cell receptor beta chains from one sample in a study of blood T cell repertoires in COVID-19. Data came from immunoSEQ multiplex PCR; TCRdb stores just in-frame clones and leaves some out. The sample has roughly 100,000 clones; about 91% are singletons. The sample comprised peripheral blood. Every receptor here comes from a human donor in a cohort sampled during active COVID-19. Each CDR3 is given with its conserved first and last residue. D genes are given only for firm matches. Where a row states a size, it is once, few, many or the class of an expanded clone; other rows omit it.

D: TRBD1
size: NA
V: TRBV5-1
J: TRBJ1-2
CDR3: CASSLTGTDGYTF
DNA: TGCGCCAGCAGCCTGACAGGGACGGATGGCTACACCTTC

D: TRBD1
size: NA
V: TRBV6-5
J: TRBJ1-3
CDR3: CASRGTGSGNTIYF
DNA: TGTGCCAGCAGGGGGACAGGGTCGGGAAACACCATATATTTT

D: TRBD1
size: once
V: TRBV2
J: TRBJ1-1
CDR3: CASSPMGQGLNTEAFF
DNA: TGTGCCAGCAGCCCAATGGGACAGGGGCTGAACACTGAAGCTTTCTTT

D: TRBD1
size: NA
V: TRBV5-1
J: TRBJ1-1
CDR3: CASGPAGGNTEAFF
DNA: TGCGCCAGCGGCCCTGCAGGGGGGAACACTGAAGCTTTCTTT

D: NA
size: NA
V: TRBV7-2
J: TRBJ2-5
CDR3: CASSSGQIQAQYF
DNA: TGTGCCAGCAGCTCCGGACAGATACAGGCCCAGTACTTC

D: TRBD2
size: NA
V: TRBV5-1
J: TRBJ2-1
CDR3: CASSLEGLAPPYNEQFF
DNA: TGCGCCAGCAGCTTGGAGGGACTAGCGCCTCCTTACAATGAGCAGTTCTTC

D: NA
size: NA
V: TRBV9
J: TRBJ1-6
CDR3: CASSRNPGWDSPLHF
DNA: TGTGCCAGCAGTCGTAATCCGGGATGGGATTCACCCCTCCACTTT

D: TRBD2
size: NA
V: TRBV7-2
J: TRBJ2-7
CDR3: CASSRLGLAGTYEQYF
DNA: TGTGCCAGCAGCCGTCTGGGACTAGCGGGGACCTACGAGCAGTACTTC

D: TRBD2
size: NA
V: TRBV7-6
J: TRBJ2-1
CDR3: CASSPRTGGYNEQFF
DNA: TGTGCCAGCAGCCCCCGGACGGGAGGCTACAATGAGCAGTTCTTC

D: TRBD1
size: NA
V: TRBV30
J: TRBJ1-6
CDR3: CAWTNRDSYNSPLHF
DNA: TGTGCCTGGACTAACAGGGACAGTTATAATTCACCCCTCCACTTT